The 27 T cell receptor beta chains below all came from one sample that was sequenced in a study of radiotherapy plus CTLA-4 blockade in lung cancer. Assay: immunoSEQ multiplex PCR; the TCRdb copy retains only in-frame clones and omits some. The sample yields more than 55,000 clones, just under 85% seen once. Sequenced here: peripheral blood, sampled from a patient treated with radiotherapy plus ipilimumab. Every receptor here comes from a human donor with non-small cell lung cancer whose response to radiotherapy plus ipilimumab could not be evaluated.

The rearrangement links TRBV19 to TRBJ2-2; 7 nucleotides match TRBD2. CDR1 is LNHDA and CDR2 is SQIVND in the germline V gene (reference sequence). The CDR3 runs to 15 residues. Germline trimming cut 2 bases from V and 0 bases from J; bases unmatched to any gene: 0. The CDR3 spells CASSISGTNTGELFF. The CDR3 nucleotides read TGTGCCAGTAGTATAAGCGGGACGAACACCGGGGAGCTGTTTTTT.

This clone was recorded a few times. The chain carries TRBV5-1 and TRBJ2-1, with D maybe TRBD1 (6 bases). The CDR3 sequence is 11 residues long. CDR1 SGHRS and CDR2 YFSETQ come from the germline V gene. The V end lost 5 bases, the J end lost 10 bases, and 10 bases lay between the germline ends. This CDR3 reads CASRDSSEQFF. The CDR3 DNA follows: TGCGCCAGCAGGGACAGCAGCGAGCAGTTCTTC. Full variable domain (missing parts from reference TRBV5-1 and TRBJ2-1): KAGVTQTPRYLIKTRGQQVTLSCSPISGHRSVSWYQQTPGQGLQFLFEYFSETQRNKGNFPGRFSGRQFSNSRSEMNVSTLELGDSALYLCASRDSSEQFFGPGTRLTVL.

The rearrangement joins TRBV15 to TRBJ2-7, with TRBD2 matching over 9 bases. Per the germline V gene, CDR1 is LNHNV and CDR2 is YYDKDF (reference sequence). V gave up 0 bases and J gave up 5 bases; unmatched junction bases: 14. The CDR3 is 18 residues long. As DNA, the CDR3 is TGTGCCACCAGCAGAGATTGGTCTAGCGGGATTAGGTGGGACGAGCAGTACTTC. It specifies CATSRDWSSGIRWDEQYF.

CDR3 DNA sequence: TGTGCCAGCAGATGGACAGGGGGAGATGAAAAACTGTTTTTT. Its protein product is CASRWTGGDEKLFF. The rearrangement joins TRBV27 to TRBJ1-4; TRBD1 matches 10 bases. CDR3 size: 14 residues. V lost 6 bases to trimming and J lost 6 bases; unmatched junction nucleotides: 4. Germline V lookup: CDR1 MNHEY, CDR2 SMNVEV (reference sequence).

This clone was counted only a few times. The chain carries TRBV4-1 and TRBJ1-2; D unresolved. The CDR3 loop spans 14 amino acids. The germline gives CDR1 MGHRA, CDR2 YSYEKL. Trimming took 1 base from V and 6 from J, leaving 12 bases between them. The CDR3: CASSQVSGEDGYTF. The DNA of the CDR3 is TGCGCCAGCAGCCAAGTATCCGGGGAAGATGGCTACACCTTC.

The chain uses TRBV4-1 and TRBJ2-1; 9 bases are shared with TRBD2. The junction had 23 bases not matched to a gene; V was cut back by 2 bases and J by 9 bases. Germline values: CDR1 MGHRA, CDR2 YSYEKL. The CDR3 has 20 amino acids. CDR3 in DNA: TGCGCCAGCAGCCAACGGCCCGGCTGGATACGCGGGGGGGCCGGAGGTGAGCAGTTCTTC. This codes for CASSQRPGWIRGGAGGEQFF.

This chain joins TRBV10-2 and TRBJ2-2; D might be TRBD2 (6 bases). The V end lost 4 bases, the J end lost 6 bases, and 15 bases lay between the germline ends. This CDR3 region has 15 residues. Germline CDR1 WSHSY, CDR2 SAAADI. CDR3 region: CASSVIVGGSGELFF. The CDR3 nucleotides are TGCGCCAGCAGTGTAATCGTTGGGGGGTCCGGGGAGCTGTTTTTT.

The chain links TRBV30 to TRBJ2-1, with TRBD2 identical over 7 bases. CDR3 size: 14 residues. The germline V gene encodes CDR1 GTSNPN and CDR2 SVGIG (reference sequence). V lost 0 bases and J lost 4; bases outside the gene matches: 3. CDR3 sequence reads: CAWSVQAGYNEQFF. The CDR3, as DNA: TGTGCCTGGAGTGTACAAGCGGGGTACAATGAGCAGTTCTTC.

The chain employs TRBV5-1 and TRBJ2-1, with 13 bases aligning to TRBD2. The V and J ends lost 4 bases and 6 bases, in that order; junction bases with no gene match: 10. CDR1 and CDR2 (germline): SGHRS, YFSETQ. The CDR3 is 17 residues long. CDR3 nucleotide sequence: TGCGCCAGCAGCCTCCAACTAGCGGGAGGGCCAGGCAATGAGCAGTTCTTC. Amino acid sequence: CASSLQLAGGPGNEQFF.

CDR3 region: CASSPSGRPYEQYF. CDR3 coding DNA: TGTGCCAGCTCGCCTAGCGGGAGGCCTTACGAGCAGTACTTC. The chain couples TRBV18 to TRBJ2-7, with 11 bases lining up with TRBD2. CDR1 KGHSH and CDR2 LQKENI come from the germline V gene. V lost 6 bases to trimming and J lost 4 bases; unmatched junction nucleotides: 5. The CDR3 is 14 amino acids.

The chain couples TRBV18 to TRBJ2-1, with 9 bases lining up with TRBD2. This CDR3 has 16 residues. J was trimmed by 8 bases and V by 0 bases; bases with no gene match: 8. Germline V gene sequence: CDR1 KGHSH, CDR2 LQKENI. In nucleotides, the CDR3 is TGTGCCAGCTCACCACCGCTATCGCGGGGGGGCGATGAGCAGTTCTTC. It codes for CASSPPLSRGGDEQFF. The full variable domain, rest sourced from reference TRBV18 and TRBJ2-1, is NAGVMQNPRHLVRRRGQEARLRCSPMKGHSHVYWYRQLPEEGLKFMVYLQKENIIDESGMPKERFSAEFPKEGPSILRIQQVVRGDSAAYFCASSPPLSRGGDEQFFGPGTRLTVL.

The chain links TRBV7-8 to TRBJ1-1; D possibly corresponds to TRBD1 (5 bases). This CDR3 is 18 amino acids long. Trimming pared 4 bases from V and 0 bases from J, leaving 21 bases between. Looked up from germline, CDR1 is SGHVS and CDR2 is FQNEAQ. CDR3 in DNA: TGTGCCAGCAGCTCTTACCCCTCGGGCCGGGGGATGAACACTGAAGCTTTCTTT. Its translation is CASSSYPSGRGMNTEAFF.

This clone has a handful of counts. The V call is TRBV6-1, the J call TRBJ2-7; D uncertain. Germline CDR1 and CDR2: MNHNS and SASEGT. V dropped 6 bases and J dropped 4 bases, with 4 bases sitting between them. CDR3 size: 10 residues. CDR3 bases: TGTGCCAGCAGGACATACGAGCAGTACTTC. Residues: CASRTYEQYF.

The chain recombines TRBV10-1 with TRBJ2-7; maybe TRBD2 (6 bases). Looked up from germline, CDR1 is WNHNN and CDR2 is SYGVQD (reference sequence). Trimming left V 3 bases short and J 4 bases short, with 7 bases between. The CDR3 spans 12 residues. The CDR3 region has the DNA TGCGCCAGCAGTGACGGGGGTTACGAGCAGTACTTC. It codes for CASSDGGYEQYF.

The J gene is TRBJ2-3, the V gene TRBV4-2; tentative D call: TRBD1 (6 bases). Germline values: CDR1 LGHNA, CDR2 YNFKEQ. The CDR3 runs 17 residues. Trimming left V 3 bases short and J 0 bases short, with 16 bases between. The CDR3 sequence is CASSQDSLSASTDTQYF. CDR3 bases: TGTGCCAGCAGCCAGGACAGCTTATCTGCTAGCACAGATACGCAGTATTTT.

The chain links TRBV7-6 to TRBJ1-2, with TRBD1 matching 12 bases. The CDR3 spans 17 residues. The V segment lost 1 base and the J segment 7 bases; nucleotides outside the gene matches: 10. Germline assignment: CDR1 SGHVS and CDR2 FNYEAQ. The DNA for the CDR3 is TGTGCCAGCAGCTTAGGGGCCCCGGGACAGGGGGCGGGTGGCTACACCTTC. As protein: CASSLGAPGQGAGGYTF. Full variable domain (outside the CDR3, taken from reference TRBV7-6 and TRBJ1-2): GAGVSQSPRYKVTKRGQDVALRCDPISGHVSLYWYRQALGQGPEFLTYFNYEAQQDKSGLPNDRFSAERPEGSISTLTIQRTEQRDSAMYRCASSLGAPGQGAGGYTFGSGTRLTVV.

This clone was picked up a small number of times. The CDR3: CASLRPTGDGYTF. The CDR3 nucleotides read TGTGCCAGCCTCAGACCCACCGGGGATGGCTACACCTTC. J is TRBJ1-2 and V is TRBV7-9; D remains ambiguous. Germline V gene lookup returns CDR1 SEHNR and CDR2 FQNEAQ (reference sequence). This CDR3 is 13 amino acids long. The ends were cut back, 8 bases at V and 6 bases at J, with 16 bases in the middle.

The chain joins TRBV7-8 to TRBJ2-3; 8 nucleotides align to TRBD2. This CDR3 has 16 amino acids. Per germline, CDR1 SGHVS and CDR2 FQNEAQ. The trim removed 2 bases at V and 2 bases at J, leaving 6 bases unmatched. Here the CDR3 reads CASSLYVAGNTDTQYF. For the CDR3, the DNA is TGTGCCAGCAGCTTATATGTAGCGGGGAACACAGATACGCAGTATTTT.

The genes are TRBV7-9 and TRBJ2-2; possibly TRBD2 for D (6 bases). This CDR3 spans 16 amino acids. CDR1 is SEHNR and CDR2 is FQNEAQ in the germline V gene (reference sequence). Trimming took off 8 bases at V and 0 bases at J, with 16 bases between the two ends. The CDR3 DNA reads as TGTGCCAGCTCTATTTTCCGGGGGACGAACACCGGGGAGCTGTTTTTT. Translated, it gives CASSIFRGTNTGELFF.

This chain uses TRBV11-2 with TRBJ2-5, with 10 bases aligning to TRBD2. CDR1 is SGHAT and CDR2 is FQNNGV in the germline V gene. J gave up 5 bases and V 2 bases, and 14 bases lay outside the gene matches. CDR3 size: 18 residues. CDR3 nucleotides: TGTGCCAGCAGCTTATACCCCACCCAACTAGCGGGGCAGGAGACCCAGTACTTC. Protein product: CASSLYPTQLAGQETQYF.

The V and J genes are TRBV2 and TRBJ2-5; 7 bases match TRBD1. The CDR3 totals 13 residues. Per the germline V gene, CDR1 is SNHLY and CDR2 is FYNNEI. V was pared by 5 bases and J by 2 bases, with 2 bases of the junction left unmatched. The CDR3 DNA is TGTGCCAGCAGTAGACAGGGACAAGAGACCCAGTACTTC. This gives the protein CASSRQGQETQYF. The whole variable domain, remainder taken from reference TRBV2 and TRBJ2-5, is EPEVTQTPSHQVTQMGQEVILRCVPISNHLYFYWYRQILGQKVEFLVSFYNNEISEKSEIFDDQFSVERPDGSNFTLKIRSTKLEDSAMYFCASSRQGQETQYFGPGTRLLVL.

This chain connects TRBV7-2 to TRBJ2-7, with TRBD2 matching over 8 bases. CDR1 is SGHTA, CDR2 FQGNSA, per germline. With V trimmed by 7 bases and J by 3 bases, 11 bases remained unmatched. The CDR3 has 15 residues. In DNA, the CDR3 is TGTGCCAGCATCCCAGGGGAGCGGGAGATCTACGAGCAGTACTTC. Translated: CASIPGEREIYEQYF.

The gene calls are TRBV20-1 and TRBJ1-2; D call uncertain. The CDR3 totals 11 residues. The ends were cut back, 2 bases at V and 7 bases at J, with 8 bases in the middle. The germline V gene has CDR1 DFQATT and CDR2 SNEGSKA (reference sequence). The chain's CDR3 is CSARSAGGYTF. Written as DNA, the CDR3 is TGCAGTGCTAGATCTGCGGGTGGCTACACCTTC.

The chain has TRBV10-1 and TRBJ2-7, with TRBD1 matching 9 bases. V lost 4 bases to trimming and J lost 2 bases; unmatched junction nucleotides: 9. The length of the CDR3 is 16 residues. Germline lookup yields CDR1 WNHNN and CDR2 SYGVQD (reference sequence). Here the CDR3 DNA reads TGCGCCAGCAGTGGGTCCGGGACAGGGTATCCCTACGAGCAGTACTTC. Its translation: CASSGSGTGYPYEQYF.

V gene TRBV6-5 combines with J gene TRBJ1-4, with D possibly TRBD1 on 5 matching bases. CDR3 length: 13 amino acids. Looked up from germline, CDR1 is MNHEY and CDR2 is SVGAGI. Trimming pared 6 bases from V and 8 bases from J, leaving 13 bases between. CDR3 loop: CASRGSEGEKLFF. The DNA for the CDR3 is TGTGCCAGCAGGGGCTCGGAGGGGGAAAAACTGTTTTTT.

The chain recombines TRBV6-1 with TRBJ2-3; 9 bases match TRBD1. The germline CDR1 and CDR2 sequences are MNHNS and SASEGT. V was clipped by 6 bases and J by 4 bases; unmatched bases: 2. The CDR3 sequence is 13 residues long. The CDR3 here is CASRGQGPDTQYF. The CDR3 coding sequence is TGTGCCAGCAGGGGACAGGGTCCAGATACGCAGTATTTT.

This CDR3 is CASAPGTGSYEQYF. For the CDR3, the DNA is TGTGCCAGCGCGCCCGGGACAGGGTCCTACGAGCAGTACTTC. V usage is TRBV7-6 and J usage is TRBJ2-7; 9 bases map to TRBD1. The junction had 6 bases not matched to a gene; V was cut back by 8 bases and J by 1 base. This CDR3 spans 14 amino acids. Germline CDR1 reads SGHVS; CDR2 reads FNYEAQ. The variable domain in full, completed from reference TRBV7-6 and TRBJ2-7, reads GAGVSQSPRYKVTKRGQDVALRCDPISGHVSLYWYRQALGQGPEFLTYFNYEAQQDKSGLPNDRFSAERPEGSISTLTIQRTEQRDSAMYRCASAPGTGSYEQYFGPGTRLTVT.